This TCR beta chain was identified during a study of beta chain features in type 1 diabetes. About the research overall: Patients were similar to healthy donors in age and gender (as well as in cell yields).

The CDR3 contains 15 residues. Germline V gene sequence: CDR1 SGHVS, CDR2 FQNEAQ. The V gene end was trimmed by 3 bases and the J gene end by 1 base; junction bases not matched to a gene: 3. Expressed TCRB transcripts were sequenced after all isolated RNA was converted to cDNA. Sequencing was performed with immunoSEQ multiplex PCR; in TCRdb, only in-frame clones are kept and a portion is missing. Of 970,000 or so clones in the sample, about 17% were seen once. The TCR originated in a woman in her late teens or twenties in good health. Sequenced material: naive CD4+ T cells from blood. The chain recombines TRBV7-8 with TRBJ1-5, with TRBD1 identical over 7 bases. The CDR3 loop reads CASSLGQRSNQPQHF. The CDR3 DNA reads TGTGCCAGCAGCTTGGGACAGAGAAGCAATCAGCCCCAGCATTTT. The variable domain in full, with the rest retrieved from reference TRBV7-8 and TRBJ1-5, is GAGVSQSPRYKVAKRGQDVALRCDPISGHVSLFWYQQALGQGPEFLTYFQNEAQLDKSGLPSDRFFAERPEGSVSTLKIQRTQQEDSAVYLCASSLGQRSNQPQHFGDGTRLSIL.